The 29 T cell receptor beta chains below were found in one sample sequenced in a study of response to subunit inactivated influenza vaccine (dated by TCRdb to 2016 to 2019). Libraries came from RT-PCR. Sequencer: Illumina HiSeq 2500. In-frame beta chains were kept once TCRdb had trimmed the public reads at Q25 with fastp and called clones with MiXCR. Merged by CDR3 protein, the rows form single entries marked with the most common genes and DNA. This sample gives under 950,000 distinct CDR3 sequences in total; around 20% of them show up just once. About 10% of the sample rests with the top ten. The material sequenced was PBMCs from blood, taken roughly 5 days after vaccination. The origin of the receptors is a man aged 50 to 60 who received an inactivated influenza vaccine. Donor details come from another sample of the same person, matched by shared clones.

This clonotype was found a few times. J is TRBJ2-2 and V is TRBV12-3 or TRBV12-4, with 9 nucleotides matching TRBD1. The CDR3 runs 16 residues. J lost 4 bases, V lost 5 bases, and 8 bases had no gene match. CDR3 region: CASSPGQGRATGELFF. In nucleotides, the CDR3 is TGTGCCAGCAGTCCCGGACAGGGGCGGGCCACCGGGGAGCTGTTTTTT.

The V call is TRBV6-1, the J call TRBJ2-1; D gene unclear. CDR1 and CDR2 (germline): MNHNS, SASEGT. Trimming cost V 4 bases and J 7 bases, with 11 bases left between them. The CDR3 has 13 residues. The CDR3 DNA reads TGTGCCAGCAGTGGAACAGTGTTGAATGAGCAGTTCTTC. The encoded protein is CASSGTVLNEQFF.

The sample holds a few counts of this clonotype. The chain is built from TRBV27 and TRBJ2-6, with D possibly TRBD1 on 5 matching bases. This CDR3 has 17 amino acids. Deletions cut 2 bases from V and 0 bases from J, with 11 bases between. Germline lookup yields CDR1 MNHEY and CDR2 SMNVEV (reference sequence). The CDR3 is CASSLGAGYSGANVLTF. The CDR3 bases are TGTGCCAGCAGTTTAGGGGCAGGTTACTCTGGGGCCAACGTCCTGACTTTC.

This clonotype turned up a few times. This chain's CDR3 is CASSVGQGPLANYGYTF. The CDR3 nucleotides are TGTGCCAGCAGCGTTGGACAGGGACCCCTAGCTAACTATGGCTACACCTTC. The rearrangement links TRBV9 to TRBJ1-2, with 8 bases lining up with TRBD1. The CDR3 extends over 17 amino acids. The V gene end was trimmed by 2 bases and the J gene end by 0 bases; junction bases not matched to a gene: 9. From germline, CDR1 is SGDLS and CDR2 YYNGEE. Full variable domain (remainder filled in from reference TRBV9 and TRBJ1-2): DSGVTQTPKHLITATGQRVTLRCSPRSGDLSVYWYQQSLDQGLQFLIQYYNGEERAKGNILERFSAQQFPDLHSELNLSSLELGDSALYFCASSVGQGPLANYGYTFGSGTRLTVV.

In this sample, this clonotype turned up many times. V usage is TRBV15 and J usage is TRBJ2-1; 7 positions agree with TRBD1. CDR1 LNHNV and CDR2 YYDKDF come from the germline V gene (reference sequence). The J segment lost 4 bases and the V segment lost 2 bases, leaving 2 bases of the junction unmatched. The CDR3 length is 14 residues. The CDR3 DNA sequence: TGTGCCACCAGCAGACAGACAGGGTACAATGAGCAGTTCTTC. This gives the protein CATSRQTGYNEQFF.

The chain recombines TRBV18 with TRBJ1-4, with D possibly matching TRBD1 (5 bases). The CDR3 totals 13 residues. Germline values: CDR1 KGHSH, CDR2 LQKENI. The V gene lost 6 bases and the J gene lost 7 bases, with 12 bases spanning the gap. The CDR3 nucleotides are TGTGCCAGCTCCCCGGGACGCGGTGAAAAACTGTTTTTT. Protein product: CASSPGRGEKLFF.

The sample holds many counts of this clonotype. The rearrangement uses TRBV7-6 and TRBJ1-1, with D possibly TRBD1 on 6 matching bases. This CDR3 is 16 amino acids long. The V gene's germline CDR1 is SGHVS and CDR2 FNYEAQ. The V gene lost 4 bases and the J gene lost 1 base, with 16 bases spanning the gap. CDR3: CASSSLKDRPNTEAFF. DNA for the CDR3: TGTGCCAGCAGCTCCCTAAAAGACAGGCCGAACACTGAAGCTTTCTTT.

The gene calls are TRBV20-1 and TRBJ2-7; TRBD2 matches at 9 bases. Germline CDR1 reads DFQATT; CDR2 reads SNEGSKA (reference sequence). Unmatched junction bases numbered 12, after V lost 4 bases and J lost 2 bases. The CDR3 runs 16 residues. CDR3 nucleotide sequence: TGCAGTGCTACTGGCGGGGGGGCCAGTAAGGCCTACGAGCAGTACTTC. Translation: CSATGGGASKAYEQYF.

In its sample, this clonotype was seen a few times. The chain couples TRBV28 to TRBJ2-1, with 12 bases fitting TRBD1. The CDR3 has 16 residues. The germline CDR1 and CDR2 sequences are MDHEN and SYDVKM. Germline trimming cut 0 bases from V and 7 bases from J; bases unmatched to any gene: 4. The CDR3 loop is CASSLWGQGAGNEQFF. CDR3 nucleotide sequence: TGTGCCAGCAGTTTATGGGGACAGGGGGCTGGGAATGAGCAGTTCTTC.

V is TRBV12-3 or TRBV12-4 and J is TRBJ1-6, with D possibly matching TRBD1 (6 bases). Between the trimmed V and J ends, which lost 6 bases and 0 bases, there was a span of 9 bases. The CDR3 is 15 amino acids. The CDR3 reads CASRQGSSYNSPLHF. CDR3 nucleotide sequence: TGTGCCAGCAGACAGGGTAGCTCCTATAATTCACCCCTCCACTTT.

This clonotype has only a few counts. The chain employs TRBV6-1 and TRBJ1-1; D may be TRBD1 (5 bases). V was shortened by 6 bases and J by 1 base, with 9 bases between the two germline ends. CDR3 length: 13 amino acids. Germline-derived CDR1 and CDR2 are MNHNS and SASEGT. CDR3 region: CASRSRGNTEAFF. CDR3 nucleotides: TGTGCCAGCAGGTCTAGGGGGAACACTGAAGCTTTCTTT.

The rearrangement joins TRBV20-1 to TRBJ2-5; perhaps TRBD2 as D (5 bases). Trimming pared 7 bases from V and 4 bases from J, leaving 19 bases between. CDR3 length equals 14 residues. From germline, CDR1 is DFQATT and CDR2 SNEGSKA (reference sequence). CDR3 DNA: TGCAGTGGCACCTCTGGCGGGCGCGGAGAGACCCAGTACTTC. This gives the protein CSGTSGGRGETQYF.

This clonotype was observed a handful of times. The genes are TRBV28 and TRBJ2-6; D remains ambiguous. Germline CDR1 is MDHEN and CDR2 is SYDVKM. V lost 10 bases to trimming and J lost 0 bases, with 7 bases between them. This CDR3 has 13 residues. CDR3 DNA sequence: TGTGCCATTAAAAGCTCTGGGGCCAACGTCCTGACTTTC. Amino acid sequence: CAIKSSGANVLTF. The full variable domain, with the rest looked up from reference TRBV28 and TRBJ2-6, is DVKVTQSSRYLVKRTGEKVFLECVQDMDHENMFWYRQDPGLGLRLIYFSYDVKMKEKGDIPEGYSVSREKKERFSLILESASTNQTSMYLCAIKSSGANVLTFGAGSRLTVL.

In its sample, this clonotype was seen many times. This chain links TRBV4-1 with TRBJ2-7, with D perhaps matching TRBD1 (5 bases). V was pared by 0 bases and J by 0 bases, with 6 bases between. The CDR3 loop spans 14 amino acids. From germline, CDR1 is MGHRA and CDR2 YSYEKL. CDR3 bases: TGCGCCAGCAGCCAAGATCAGGGCTCCTACGAGCAGTACTTC. It codes for CASSQDQGSYEQYF.

The rearrangement uses TRBV7-2 and TRBJ2-2, with TRBD2 identical over 14 bases. The CDR3 loop spans 17 amino acids. Germline V gives CDR1 SGHTA, CDR2 FQGNSA. With 1 base clipped from V and 5 bases from J, the junction kept 3 bases outside the gene matches. The CDR3 sequence: CASSLGLAGGRTGELFF. The CDR3 DNA sequence: TGTGCCAGCAGCTTAGGACTAGCGGGGGGGCGAACCGGGGAGCTGTTTTTT.

Of note for this clonotype: At one of its ends the junction is not consistent with the germline gene, which may arise from a read error. This chain connects TRBV7-7 to TRBJ2-7; D call uncertain. This CDR3 has 13 amino acids. Looked up from germline, CDR1 is SSHAT and CDR2 is FNYEAQ (reference sequence). The CDR3, as DNA: TGTGCTAGCAGCTCCACCCCGGGCTACGAGCAGTACTTC. It yields the protein CASSSTPGYEQYF.

The genes are TRBV6-2 or TRBV6-3 and TRBJ2-1; possibly TRBD1 for D (6 bases). Per the germline V gene, CDR1 is MNHEY and CDR2 is SVGEGT. V was pared by 6 bases and J by 5 bases, with 11 bases between. The CDR3 covers 13 residues. CDR3: CASRQAGDNEQFF. As DNA, the CDR3 is TGTGCCAGCAGGCAAGCAGGGGACAATGAGCAGTTCTTC.

This clonotype was counted many times. V usage is TRBV12-3 or TRBV12-4 and J usage is TRBJ1-5; TRBD1 is a possible D gene (5 bases). Trimming took 5 bases from V and 11 from J, leaving 19 bases between them. CDR3 length: 14 amino acids. CDR3 amino acids: CASSRRDFRGTQHF. CDR3 nucleotides: TGTGCCAGCAGTCGCCGGGACTTTAGGGGCACCCAGCATTTT.

This clonotype has just a few counts. This chain links TRBV7-9 with TRBJ2-7, with a tentative D call TRBD2 (5 bases). Germline V gene data show CDR1 as SEHNR and CDR2 as FQNEAQ (reference sequence). The CDR3 extends over 16 amino acids. V gave up 5 bases and J gave up 1 base, with 18 bases separating them. DNA for the CDR3: TGTGCCAGCAGCCCATCGGGAAGGCCGCTTTCCTACGAGCAGTACTTC. It codes for CASSPSGRPLSYEQYF.

There are a few counts of this clonotype. J is TRBJ2-5 and V is TRBV28, with D unresolved. The CDR3 consists of 14 residues. Trimming took off 6 bases at V and 2 bases at J, with 13 bases between the two ends. The V gene's germline CDR1 is MDHEN and CDR2 SYDVKM. In DNA form, the CDR3 reads TGTGCCAGCAGGCCCACCTGGGATCAAGAGACCCAGTACTTC. Its protein is CASRPTWDQETQYF.

J is TRBJ2-4 and V is TRBV4-3; D is uncertain. Germline CDR1 is LGHNA and CDR2 is YSLEER. This CDR3 is built from 15 residues. The V end was cut by 5 bases, the J end by 0 bases, with 11 bases between. As DNA, the CDR3 is TGCGCCAGCAGCGGAACACGACTAGCCAAAAACATTCAGTACTTC. Amino acid sequence: CASSGTRLAKNIQYF.

This chain joins TRBV5-1 and TRBJ2-6; D remains ambiguous. The CDR3 has 16 amino acids. V shed 2 bases and J shed 0 bases, with 9 bases lying between them. Germline CDR1 and CDR2: SGHRS and YFSETQ. The CDR3 region has the DNA TGCGCCAGCAGCTTACGTGACCTCTCTGGGGCCAACGTCCTGACTTTC. This translates into CASSLRDLSGANVLTF. The whole variable domain, filled in from reference TRBV5-1 and TRBJ2-6, reads KAGVTQTPRYLIKTRGQQVTLSCSPISGHRSVSWYQQTPGQGLQFLFEYFSETQRNKGNFPGRFSGRQFSNSRSEMNVSTLELGDSALYLCASSLRDLSGANVLTFGAGSRLTVL.

A single count supports this clonotype. This chain uses TRBV5-4 with TRBJ2-1; 10 bases are shared with TRBD1. The CDR3 runs 15 residues. V shed 3 bases, J shed 3 bases, and the junction held 3 bases outside the gene matches. Germline V gene sequence: CDR1 SGHNT, CDR2 YYREEE (reference sequence). The CDR3 region has the DNA TGTGCCAGCAGCTACGGACAGGGGGACTACAATGAGCAGTTCTTC. This gives the protein CASSYGQGDYNEQFF.

The gene calls are TRBV6-1 and TRBJ2-5, with TRBD1 matching over 7 bases. CDR3 length: 13 residues. Germline loops: CDR1 MNHNS, CDR2 SASEGT. After removal of 6 bases from V and 4 bases from J, the junction contained 5 bases not matched to a gene. The CDR3 sequence is CASRKQGLETQYF. The CDR3 bases are TGTGCCAGCAGAAAACAGGGGTTAGAGACCCAGTACTTC.

This chain connects TRBV10-3 to TRBJ1-5, with a tentative D call TRBD1 (5 bases). V lost 6 bases to trimming and J lost 5 bases, with 17 bases between them. The CDR3 is 15 amino acids. Looked up from germline, CDR1 is ENHRY and CDR2 is SYGVKD. The DNA of the CDR3 is TGTGCCATCAGCAGATCGGGACCAACTGATCAGCCCCAGCATTTT. As protein: CAISRSGPTDQPQHF.

This clonotype appeared a few times. The chain has TRBV12-3 or TRBV12-4 and TRBJ1-6; D is undetermined. V lost 3 bases, J lost 10 bases, and 10 bases lay in between. The CDR3 loop spans 13 amino acids. CDR3 in amino acids: CASSFHLGSPLHF. DNA of the CDR3: TGTGCCAGCAGTTTCCACCTAGGATCACCCCTCCACTTT.

This clonotype was observed a handful of times. This chain uses TRBV28 with TRBJ2-1; 12 nucleotides match TRBD2. V gave up 5 bases and J gave up 6 bases; unmatched junction bases: 8. The CDR3 sequence is 16 residues long. The V gene's germline CDR1 is MDHEN and CDR2 SYDVKM. CDR3 sequence reads: CASSASGLAGLNEQFF. The CDR3 DNA follows: TGTGCCAGCAGTGCCTCGGGACTAGCGGGCCTCAATGAGCAGTTCTTC.

This clonotype was observed a few times. The V and J genes are TRBV7-9 and TRBJ2-2; 7 bases match TRBD1. V lost 7 bases and J lost 0; bases outside the gene matches: 5. The germline V gene encodes CDR1 SEHNR and CDR2 FQNEAQ (reference sequence). This CDR3 is 15 amino acids long. Written as DNA, the CDR3 is TGTGCCAGCACCGGAGACAGGGCGAACACCGGGGAGCTGTTTTTT. Translating it yields CASTGDRANTGELFF.

This chain joins TRBV6-5 and TRBJ1-3; no clear D gene. V lost 4 bases and J lost 4, with 14 bases in between. The germline V gene encodes CDR1 MNHEY and CDR2 SVGAGI. The CDR3 covers 15 residues. The CDR3 is CASSSTNLGGNTIYF. In DNA, the CDR3 is TGTGCCAGCAGTTCAACGAATCTCGGAGGAAACACCATATATTTT.